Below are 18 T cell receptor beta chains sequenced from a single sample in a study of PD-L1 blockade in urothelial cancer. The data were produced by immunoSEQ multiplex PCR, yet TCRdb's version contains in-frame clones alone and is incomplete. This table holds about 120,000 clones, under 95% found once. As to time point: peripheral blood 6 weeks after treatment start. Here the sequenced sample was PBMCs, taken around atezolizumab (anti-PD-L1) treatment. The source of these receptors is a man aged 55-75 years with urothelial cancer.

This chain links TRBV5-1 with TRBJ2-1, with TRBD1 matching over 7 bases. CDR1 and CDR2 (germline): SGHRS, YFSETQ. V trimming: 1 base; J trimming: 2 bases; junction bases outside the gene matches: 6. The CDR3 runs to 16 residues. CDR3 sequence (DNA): TGCGCCAGCAGCTTGTTTACAGGGGTGGCCTACAATGAGCAGTTCTTC. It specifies CASSLFTGVAYNEQFF.

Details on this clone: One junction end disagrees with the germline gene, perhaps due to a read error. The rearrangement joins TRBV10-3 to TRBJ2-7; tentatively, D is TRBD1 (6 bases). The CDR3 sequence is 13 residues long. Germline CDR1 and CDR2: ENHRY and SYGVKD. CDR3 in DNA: TGTGCCCTCAGCGAGCAGGGGAGCTACGAGCAGTACTTC. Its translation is CALSEQGSYEQYF.

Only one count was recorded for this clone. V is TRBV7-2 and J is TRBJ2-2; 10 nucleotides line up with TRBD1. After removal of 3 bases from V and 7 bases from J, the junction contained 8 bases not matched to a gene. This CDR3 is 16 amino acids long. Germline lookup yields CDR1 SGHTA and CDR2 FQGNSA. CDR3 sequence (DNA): TGTGCCAGCAGCTTGATGGGACAGGGGACTAACGGGGAGCTGTTTTTT. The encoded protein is CASSLMGQGTNGELFF.

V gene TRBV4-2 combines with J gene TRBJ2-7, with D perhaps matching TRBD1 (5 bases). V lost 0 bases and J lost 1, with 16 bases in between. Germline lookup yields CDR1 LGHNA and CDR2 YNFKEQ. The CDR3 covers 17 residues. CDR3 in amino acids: CASSQDQHGHRSYEQYF. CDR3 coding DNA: TGTGCCAGCAGCCAAGACCAACATGGACATCGGTCCTACGAGCAGTACTTC.

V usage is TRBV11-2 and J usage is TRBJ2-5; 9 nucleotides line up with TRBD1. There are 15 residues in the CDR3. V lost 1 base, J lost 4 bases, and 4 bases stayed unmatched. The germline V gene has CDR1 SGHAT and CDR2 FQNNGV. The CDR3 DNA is TGTGCCAGCAGCTTAGCTCGGACAGGGGTAGAGACCCAGTACTTC. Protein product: CASSLARTGVETQYF.

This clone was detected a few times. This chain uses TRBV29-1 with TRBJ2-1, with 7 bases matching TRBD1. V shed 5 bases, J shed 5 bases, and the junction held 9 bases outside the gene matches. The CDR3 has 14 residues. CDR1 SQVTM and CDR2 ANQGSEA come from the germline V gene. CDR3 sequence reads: CSVKTGPLNNEQFF. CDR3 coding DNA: TGCAGCGTTAAGACAGGGCCCCTGAACAATGAGCAGTTCTTC.

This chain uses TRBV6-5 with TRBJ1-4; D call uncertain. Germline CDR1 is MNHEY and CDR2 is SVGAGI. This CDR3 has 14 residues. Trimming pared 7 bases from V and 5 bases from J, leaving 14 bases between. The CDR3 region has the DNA TGTGCCAGCACCTCCCCGGGGAGGAATGAAAAACTGTTTTTT. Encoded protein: CASTSPGRNEKLFF.

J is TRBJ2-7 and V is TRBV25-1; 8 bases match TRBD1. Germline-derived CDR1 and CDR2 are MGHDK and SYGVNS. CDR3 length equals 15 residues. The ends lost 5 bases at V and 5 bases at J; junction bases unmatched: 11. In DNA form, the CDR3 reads TGTGCCAGCAGTTCCCCCGGGACAGGAGGAGACGAGCAGTACTTC. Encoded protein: CASSSPGTGGDEQYF.

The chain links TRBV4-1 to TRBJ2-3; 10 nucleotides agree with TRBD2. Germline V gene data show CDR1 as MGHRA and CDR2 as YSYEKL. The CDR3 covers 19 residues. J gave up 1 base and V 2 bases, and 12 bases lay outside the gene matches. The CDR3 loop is CASSQKYRSGGVGTDTQYF. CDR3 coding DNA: TGCGCCAGCAGCCAAAAATACCGCAGCGGGGGGGTCGGCACAGATACGCAGTATTTT.

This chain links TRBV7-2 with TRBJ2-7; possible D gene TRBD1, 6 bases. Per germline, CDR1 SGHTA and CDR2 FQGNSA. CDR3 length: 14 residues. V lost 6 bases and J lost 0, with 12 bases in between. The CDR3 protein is CASRAPGHSYEQYF. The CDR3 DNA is TGTGCCAGCAGAGCCCCGGGACACTCCTACGAGCAGTACTTC.

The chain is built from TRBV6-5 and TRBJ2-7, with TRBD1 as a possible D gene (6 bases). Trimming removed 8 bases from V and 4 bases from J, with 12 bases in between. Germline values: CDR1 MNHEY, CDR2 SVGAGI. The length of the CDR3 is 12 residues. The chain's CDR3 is CASGIGGYEQYF. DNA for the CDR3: TGTGCCAGCGGGATAGGGGGATACGAGCAGTACTTC.

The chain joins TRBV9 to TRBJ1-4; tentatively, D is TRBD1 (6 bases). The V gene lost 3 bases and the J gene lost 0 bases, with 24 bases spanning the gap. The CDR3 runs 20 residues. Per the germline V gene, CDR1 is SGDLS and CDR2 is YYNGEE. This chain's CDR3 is CASSGGRGYQTPPTNEKLFF. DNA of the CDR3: TGTGCCAGCAGCGGGGGTAGGGGGTACCAGACCCCTCCAACTAATGAAAAACTGTTTTTT. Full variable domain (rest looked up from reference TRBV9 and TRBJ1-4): DSGVTQTPKHLITATGQRVTLRCSPRSGDLSVYWYQQSLDQGLQFLIQYYNGEERAKGNILERFSAQQFPDLHSELNLSSLELGDSALYFCASSGGRGYQTPPTNEKLFFGSGTQLSVL.

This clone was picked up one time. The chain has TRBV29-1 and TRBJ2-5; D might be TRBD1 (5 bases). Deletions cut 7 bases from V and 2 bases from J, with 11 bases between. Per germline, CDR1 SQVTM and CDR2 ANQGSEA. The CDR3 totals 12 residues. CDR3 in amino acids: CSAAQGQETQYF. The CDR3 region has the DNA TGCAGCGCAGCGCAGGGACAAGAGACCCAGTACTTC.

The CDR3 sequence is CASSSGTSGRGETQYF. In DNA form, the CDR3 reads TGTGCCAGCAGCTCTGGGACTAGCGGGAGGGGAGAGACCCAGTACTTC. The chain joins TRBV9 to TRBJ2-5, with 16 nucleotides matching TRBD2. CDR3 length: 16 residues. Germline V lookup: CDR1 SGDLS, CDR2 YYNGEE. V was clipped by 4 bases and J by 4 bases; unmatched bases: 4.

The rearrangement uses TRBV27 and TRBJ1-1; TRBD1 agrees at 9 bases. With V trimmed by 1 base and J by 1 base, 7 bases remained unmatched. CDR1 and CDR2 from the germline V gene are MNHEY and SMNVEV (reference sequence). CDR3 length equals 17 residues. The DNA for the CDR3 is TGTGCCAGCAGTTTATTACGGGGACAGGGACAGAACACTGAAGCTTTCTTT. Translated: CASSLLRGQGQNTEAFF.

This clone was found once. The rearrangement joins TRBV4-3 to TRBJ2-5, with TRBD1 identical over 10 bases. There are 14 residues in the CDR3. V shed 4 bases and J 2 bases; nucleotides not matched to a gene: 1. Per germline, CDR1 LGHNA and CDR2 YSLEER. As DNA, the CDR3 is TGCGCCAGCAGCCGGGGACAGGGGCAAGAGACCCAGTACTTC. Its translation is CASSRGQGQETQYF.

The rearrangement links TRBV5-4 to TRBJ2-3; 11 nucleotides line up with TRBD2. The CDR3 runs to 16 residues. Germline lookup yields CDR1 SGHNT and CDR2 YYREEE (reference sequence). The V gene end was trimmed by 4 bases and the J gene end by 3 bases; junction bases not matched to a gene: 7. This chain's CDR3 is CASSLTLAGATDTQYF. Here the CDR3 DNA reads TGTGCCAGCAGCCTAACACTAGCGGGGGCTACAGATACGCAGTATTTT.

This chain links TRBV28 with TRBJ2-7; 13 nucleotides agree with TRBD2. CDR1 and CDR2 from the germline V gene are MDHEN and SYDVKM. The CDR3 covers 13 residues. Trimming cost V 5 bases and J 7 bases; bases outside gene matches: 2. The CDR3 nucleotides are TGTGCCAGCAGTAGGGGACTAGCGGGGGAGCAGTACTTC. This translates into CASSRGLAGEQYF.